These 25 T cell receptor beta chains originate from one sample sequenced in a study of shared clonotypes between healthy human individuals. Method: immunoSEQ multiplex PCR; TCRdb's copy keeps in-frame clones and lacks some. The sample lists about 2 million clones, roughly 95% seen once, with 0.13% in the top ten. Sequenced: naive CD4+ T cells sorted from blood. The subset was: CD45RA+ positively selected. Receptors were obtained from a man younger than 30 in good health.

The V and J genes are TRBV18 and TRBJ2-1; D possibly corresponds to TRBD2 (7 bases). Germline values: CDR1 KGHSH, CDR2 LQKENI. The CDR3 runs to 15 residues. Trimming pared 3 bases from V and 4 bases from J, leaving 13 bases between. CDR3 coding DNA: TGTGCCAGCTCACCGGGAGGGGGTAATTACAATGAGCAGTTCTTC. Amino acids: CASSPGGGNYNEQFF.

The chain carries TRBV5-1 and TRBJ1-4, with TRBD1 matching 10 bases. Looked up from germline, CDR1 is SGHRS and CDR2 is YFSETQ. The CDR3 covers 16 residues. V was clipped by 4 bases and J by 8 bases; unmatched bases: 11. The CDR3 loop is CASSPRDRGYGEKLFF. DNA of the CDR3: TGCGCCAGCAGCCCCCGGGACAGGGGTTATGGCGAAAAACTGTTTTTT.

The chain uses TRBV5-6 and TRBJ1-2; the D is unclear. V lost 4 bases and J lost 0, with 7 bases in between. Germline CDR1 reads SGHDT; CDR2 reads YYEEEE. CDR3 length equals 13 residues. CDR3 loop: CASSGGPNYGYTF. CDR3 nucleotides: TGTGCCAGCAGCGGAGGACCTAACTATGGCTACACCTTC.

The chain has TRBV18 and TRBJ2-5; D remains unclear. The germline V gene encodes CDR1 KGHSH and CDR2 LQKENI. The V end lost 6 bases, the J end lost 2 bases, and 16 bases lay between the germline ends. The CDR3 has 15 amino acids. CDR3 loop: CASSLPVLQQETQYF. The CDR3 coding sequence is TGTGCCAGCTCCCTCCCGGTTCTGCAGCAAGAGACCCAGTACTTC.

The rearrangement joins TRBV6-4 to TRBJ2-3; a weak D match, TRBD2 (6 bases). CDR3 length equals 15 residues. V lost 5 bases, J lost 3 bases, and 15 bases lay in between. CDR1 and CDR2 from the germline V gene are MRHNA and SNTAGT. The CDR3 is CASSSTGRVTDTQYF. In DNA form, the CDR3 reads TGTGCCAGCAGTTCCACCGGGAGAGTAACAGATACGCAGTATTTT.

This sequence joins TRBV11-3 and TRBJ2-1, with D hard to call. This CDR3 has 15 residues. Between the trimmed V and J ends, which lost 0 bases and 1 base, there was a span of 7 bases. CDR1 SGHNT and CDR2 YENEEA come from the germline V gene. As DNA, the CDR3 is TGTGCCAGCAGCTTAGACTGGGGTTCCTACAATGAGCAGTTCTTC. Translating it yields CASSLDWGSYNEQFF.

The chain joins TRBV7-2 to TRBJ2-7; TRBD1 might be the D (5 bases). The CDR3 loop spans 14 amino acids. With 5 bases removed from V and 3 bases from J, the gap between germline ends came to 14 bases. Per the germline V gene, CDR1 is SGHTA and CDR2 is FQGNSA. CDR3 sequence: CASSTMDNYYEQYF. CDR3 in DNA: TGTGCCAGCAGCACGATGGACAACTACTACGAGCAGTACTTC.

CDR3 amino acids: CASSQEGTASGGELFF. CDR3 sequence (DNA): TGCGCCAGCAGCCAAGAAGGGACAGCCTCTGGCGGGGAGCTGTTTTTT. The chain joins TRBV4-3 to TRBJ2-2, with 7 bases aligning to TRBD1. The germline V gene encodes CDR1 LGHNA and CDR2 YSLEER. The trim removed 0 bases at V and 7 bases at J, leaving 8 bases unmatched. The CDR3 sequence is 16 residues long.

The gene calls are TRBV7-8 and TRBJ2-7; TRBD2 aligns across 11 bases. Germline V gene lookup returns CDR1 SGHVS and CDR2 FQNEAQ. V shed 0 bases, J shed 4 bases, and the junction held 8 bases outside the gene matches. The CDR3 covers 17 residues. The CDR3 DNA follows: TGTGCCAGCAGCTTAGCCCCCCTACTAGCGGGAGTTTACGAGCAGTACTTC. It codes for CASSLAPLLAGVYEQYF. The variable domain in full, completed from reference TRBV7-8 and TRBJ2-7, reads GAGVSQSPRYKVAKRGQDVALRCDPISGHVSLFWYQQALGQGPEFLTYFQNEAQLDKSGLPSDRFFAERPEGSVSTLKIQRTQQEDSAVYLCASSLAPLLAGVYEQYFGPGTRLTVT.

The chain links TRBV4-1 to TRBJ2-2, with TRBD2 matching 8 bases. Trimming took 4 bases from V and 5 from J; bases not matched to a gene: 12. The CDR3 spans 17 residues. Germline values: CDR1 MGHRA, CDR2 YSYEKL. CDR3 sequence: CASSPGGGRSRTGELFF. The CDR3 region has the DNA TGCGCCAGCAGCCCCGGCGGGGGGCGAAGTCGGACCGGGGAGCTGTTTTTT.

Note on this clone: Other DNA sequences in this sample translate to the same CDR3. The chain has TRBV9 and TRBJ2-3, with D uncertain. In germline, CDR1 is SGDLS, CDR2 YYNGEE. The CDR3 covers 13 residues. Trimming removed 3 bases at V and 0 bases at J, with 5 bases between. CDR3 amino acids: CASSADSTDTQYF. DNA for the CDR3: TGTGCCAGCAGCGCCGACAGCACAGATACGCAGTATTTT.

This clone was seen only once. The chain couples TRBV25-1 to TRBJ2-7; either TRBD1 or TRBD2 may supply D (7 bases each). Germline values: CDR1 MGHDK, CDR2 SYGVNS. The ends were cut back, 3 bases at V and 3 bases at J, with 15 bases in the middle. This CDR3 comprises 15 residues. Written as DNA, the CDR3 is TGTGCCAGCAGTGATCCGTCCAGGGGGGGCTACGAGCAGTACTTC. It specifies CASSDPSRGGYEQYF.

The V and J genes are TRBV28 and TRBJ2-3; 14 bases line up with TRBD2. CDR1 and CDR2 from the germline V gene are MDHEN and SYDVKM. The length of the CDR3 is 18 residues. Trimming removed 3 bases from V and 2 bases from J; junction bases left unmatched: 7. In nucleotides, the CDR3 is TGTGCCAGCAGTTTCTCTGGACTAGCGGGAGGTTACACAGATACGCAGTATTTT. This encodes CASSFSGLAGGYTDTQYF.

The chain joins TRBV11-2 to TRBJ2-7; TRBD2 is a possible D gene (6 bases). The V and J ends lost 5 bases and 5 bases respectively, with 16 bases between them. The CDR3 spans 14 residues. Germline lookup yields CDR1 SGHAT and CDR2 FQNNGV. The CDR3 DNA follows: TGTGCCAGCAGCCGCGGGGATCAGAGGGACGAGCAGTACTTC. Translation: CASSRGDQRDEQYF.

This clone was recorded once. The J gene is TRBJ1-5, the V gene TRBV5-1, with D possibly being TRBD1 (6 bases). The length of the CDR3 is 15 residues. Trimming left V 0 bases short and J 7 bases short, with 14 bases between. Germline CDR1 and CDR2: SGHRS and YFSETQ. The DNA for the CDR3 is TGCGCCAGCAGCTTGGTTCCGGGGGGCTTACAGCCCCAGCATTTT. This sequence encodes CASSLVPGGLQPQHF.

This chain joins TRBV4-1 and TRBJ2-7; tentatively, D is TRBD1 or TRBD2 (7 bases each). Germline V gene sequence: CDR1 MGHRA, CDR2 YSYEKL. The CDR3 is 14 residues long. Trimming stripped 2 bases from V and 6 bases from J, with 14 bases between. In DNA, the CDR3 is TGCGCCAGCAGCCAAAACAGGGGAGGGCGCGAGCAGTACTTC. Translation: CASSQNRGGREQYF.

The chain's CDR3 is CASSQDGPGQGARYTEAFF. The CDR3 region has the DNA TGCGCCAGCAGCCAAGACGGGCCGGGACAGGGGGCAAGATACACTGAAGCTTTCTTT. The chain joins TRBV4-1 to TRBJ1-1, with TRBD1 identical over 12 bases. Trimming at V came to 0 bases and at J to 3 bases, leaving 11 bases not matched to a gene. This CDR3 region has 19 residues. Germline V CDR1 and CDR2: MGHRA, YSYEKL.

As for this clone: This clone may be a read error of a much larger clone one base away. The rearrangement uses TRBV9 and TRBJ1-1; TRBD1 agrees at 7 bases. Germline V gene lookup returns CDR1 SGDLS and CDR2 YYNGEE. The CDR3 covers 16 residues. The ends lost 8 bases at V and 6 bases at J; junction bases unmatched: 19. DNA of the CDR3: TGTGCCAGTGCCAGGGGGGCGCATGGACGTTACGCTGAAGCTTTCTTT. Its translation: CASARGAHGRYAEAFF.

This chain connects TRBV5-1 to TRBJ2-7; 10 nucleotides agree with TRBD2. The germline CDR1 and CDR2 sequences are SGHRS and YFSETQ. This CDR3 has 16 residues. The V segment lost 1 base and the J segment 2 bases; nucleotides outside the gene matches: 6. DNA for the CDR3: TGCGCCAGCAGCTTGATAGTAGCGGGGGGTCCCTACGAGCAGTACTTC. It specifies CASSLIVAGGPYEQYF.

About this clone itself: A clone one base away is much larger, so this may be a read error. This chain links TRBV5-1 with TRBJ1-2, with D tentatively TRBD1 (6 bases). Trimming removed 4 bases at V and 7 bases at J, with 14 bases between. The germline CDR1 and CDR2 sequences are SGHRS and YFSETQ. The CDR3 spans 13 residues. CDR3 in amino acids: CASSPSGDCGYTF. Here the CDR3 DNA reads TGCGCCAGCAGCCCCTCAGGGGACTGTGGCTACACCTTC.

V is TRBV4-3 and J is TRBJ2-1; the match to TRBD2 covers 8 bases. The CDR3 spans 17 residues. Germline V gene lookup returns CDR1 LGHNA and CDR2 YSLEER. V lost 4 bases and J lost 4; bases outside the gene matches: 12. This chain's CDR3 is CASSRRPAGVLYNEQFF. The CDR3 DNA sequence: TGCGCCAGCAGCCGAAGACCAGCGGGAGTATTGTACAATGAGCAGTTCTTC.

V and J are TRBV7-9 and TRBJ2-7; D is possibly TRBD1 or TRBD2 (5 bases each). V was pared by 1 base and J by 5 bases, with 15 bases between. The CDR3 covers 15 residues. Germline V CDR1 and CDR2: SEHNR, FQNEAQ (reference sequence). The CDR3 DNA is TGTGCCAGCAGCTTAGGGGTGGGGGTCGGCGACGAGCAGTACTTC. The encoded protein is CASSLGVGVGDEQYF. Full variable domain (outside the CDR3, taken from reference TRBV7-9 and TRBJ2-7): DTGVSQNPRHKITKRGQNVTFRCDPISEHNRLYWYRQTLGQGPEFLTYFQNEAQLEKSRLLSDRFSAERPKGSFSTLEIQRTEQGDSAMYLCASSLGVGVGDEQYFGPGTRLTVT.

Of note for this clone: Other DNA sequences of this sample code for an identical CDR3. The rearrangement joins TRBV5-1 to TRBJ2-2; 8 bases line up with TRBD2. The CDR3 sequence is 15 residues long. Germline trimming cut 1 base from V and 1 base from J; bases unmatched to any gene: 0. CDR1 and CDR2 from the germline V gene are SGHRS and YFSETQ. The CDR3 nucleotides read TGCGCCAGCAGCTTGACTAGCGGGAACACCGGGGAGCTGTTTTTT. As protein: CASSLTSGNTGELFF.

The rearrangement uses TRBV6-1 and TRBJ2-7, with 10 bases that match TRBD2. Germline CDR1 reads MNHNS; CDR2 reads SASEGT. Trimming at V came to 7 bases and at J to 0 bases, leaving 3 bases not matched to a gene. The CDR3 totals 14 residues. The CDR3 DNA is TGTGCCAGCATAGGACTAGCGGCCTCCTACGAGCAGTACTTC. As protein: CASIGLAASYEQYF.

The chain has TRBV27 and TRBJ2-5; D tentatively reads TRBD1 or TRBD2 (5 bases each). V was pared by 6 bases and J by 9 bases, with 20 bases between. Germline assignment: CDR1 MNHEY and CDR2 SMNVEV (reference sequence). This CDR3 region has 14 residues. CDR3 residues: CASSLGQGLRAQYF. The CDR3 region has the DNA TGTGCCAGCAGCCTAGGCCAGGGCCTGAGGGCCCAGTACTTC.